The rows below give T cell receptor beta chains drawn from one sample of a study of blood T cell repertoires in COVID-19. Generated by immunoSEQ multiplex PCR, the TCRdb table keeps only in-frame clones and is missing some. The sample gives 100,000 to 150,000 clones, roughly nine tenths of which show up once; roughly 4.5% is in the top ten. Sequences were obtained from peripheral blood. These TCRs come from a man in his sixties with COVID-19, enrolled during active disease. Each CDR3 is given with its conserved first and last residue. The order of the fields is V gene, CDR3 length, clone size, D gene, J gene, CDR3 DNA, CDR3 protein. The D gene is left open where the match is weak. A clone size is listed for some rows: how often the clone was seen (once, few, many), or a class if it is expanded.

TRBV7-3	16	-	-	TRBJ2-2	TGTGCCAGCAGCTTAATGCCCAGGGGGGATACCGGGGAGCTGTTTTTT	CASSLMPRGDTGELFF
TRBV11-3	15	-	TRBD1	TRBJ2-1	TGTGCCAGCAGCATCCGGGACAGGGACTACAATGAGCAGTTCTTC	CASSIRDRDYNEQFF
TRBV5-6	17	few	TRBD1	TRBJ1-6	TGTGCCAGCAGCTTATGGACAGGGTTATCCTATAATTCACCCCTCCACTTT	CASSLWTGLSYNSPLHF
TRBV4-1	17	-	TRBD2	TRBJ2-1	TGCGCCAGCAGCCAAGAAGGGAGCGGGAGGGCCGTGGATGAGCAGTTCTTC	CASSQEGSGRAVDEQFF
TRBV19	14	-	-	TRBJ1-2	TGTGCCAGTAGCCCACAGGAGACAATCTATGGCTACACCTTC	CASSPQETIYGYTF
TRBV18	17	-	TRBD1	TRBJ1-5	TGTGCCAGCTCACCAAACAGGGGGGATTTGGGCAATCAGCCCCAGCATTTT	CASSPNRGDLGNQPQHF
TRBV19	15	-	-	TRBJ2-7	TGTGCCAGTAGTATGGCCGCGGGACGCTCCTACGAGCAGTACTTC	CASSMAAGRSYEQYF
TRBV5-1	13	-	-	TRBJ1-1	TGCGCCAGCAGCTTGTCCGGGGGTGGTGAAGCTTTCTTT	CASSLSGGGEAFF
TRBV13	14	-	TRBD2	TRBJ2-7	TGTGCCAGCAGATGGTCTAGCGGGGGCTACGAGCAGTACTTC	CASRWSSGGYEQYF
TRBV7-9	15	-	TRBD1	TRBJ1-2	TGTGCCAGCAGCTCGGGACAGCTATTTAACTATGGCTACACCTTC	CASSSGQLFNYGYTF
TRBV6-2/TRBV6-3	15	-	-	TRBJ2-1	TGTGCCAGCAGCCCCGACGGGGGCTCCTACAATGAGCAGTTCTTC	CASSPDGGSYNEQFF
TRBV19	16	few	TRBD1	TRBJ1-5	TGTGCCAGTAGTAGCCGGACAGGGGCGGGCTATCAGCCCCAGCATTTT	CASSSRTGAGYQPQHF
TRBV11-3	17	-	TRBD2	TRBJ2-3	TGTGCCAGCAGCGGGTGGACCTATAGCGGGAGCACAGATACGCAGTATTTT	CASSGWTYSGSTDTQYF
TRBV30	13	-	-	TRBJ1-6	TGTGCCTGGAAAATGGACAGTAATTCACCCCTCCACTTT	CAWKMDSNSPLHF
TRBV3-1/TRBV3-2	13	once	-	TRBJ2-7	TGTGCCAGCAAAGGCCAGGGGGGCTACGAGCAGTACTTC	CASKGQGGYEQYF
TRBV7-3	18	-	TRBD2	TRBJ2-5	TGTGCCAGCAGCCCCGGCGGGACTAGCGGGGGCGTCCAAGAGACCCAGTACTTC	CASSPGGTSGGVQETQYF
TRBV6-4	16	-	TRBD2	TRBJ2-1	TGTGCCAGCAGTGAAGGTAGCGGGAGTTGGAAAAATGAGCAGTTCTTC	CASSEGSGSWKNEQFF
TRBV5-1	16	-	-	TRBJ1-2	TGCGCCAGCAGCTTGAGCCTGGGGGGGATCGACTATGGCTACACCTTC	CASSLSLGGIDYGYTF
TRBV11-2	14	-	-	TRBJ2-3	TGTGCCAGCAGCAATCGGGGGAACACAGATACGCAGTATTTT	CASSNRGNTDTQYF
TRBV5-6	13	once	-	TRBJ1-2	TGTGCCAGCAGCTATGGCGGGAACTATGGCTACACCTTC	CASSYGGNYGYTF
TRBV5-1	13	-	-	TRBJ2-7	TGCGCCAGCAAAGCACCTGTCTCCTACGAGCAGTACTTC	CASKAPVSYEQYF
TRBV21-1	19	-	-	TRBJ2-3	TGTGCCAATATCGCTAAACCAAGTTCGTGTAATTGTCGCACAGATACGCAGTATTTT	CANIAKPSSCNCRTDTQYF
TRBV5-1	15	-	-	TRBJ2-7	TGCGCCAGCAGGAGTGACAGGGAGGCCTCCTACGAGCAGTACTTC	CASRSDREASYEQYF
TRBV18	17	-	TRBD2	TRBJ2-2	TGTGCCAGCTCGCTCGCTCTAGCGGGAGGAGGCCCCGGGGAGCTGTTTTTT	CASSLALAGGGPGELFF
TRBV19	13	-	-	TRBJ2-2	TGTGCCAGTAGTACCGCCCGGGGAGGGGAGCTGTTTTTT	CASSTARGGELFF
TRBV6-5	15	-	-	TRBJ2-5	TGTGCCAGCAGTCCACGGACTGGAACTAGGGAGACCCAGTACTTC	CASSPRTGTRETQYF
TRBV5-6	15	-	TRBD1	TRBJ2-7	TGTGCCAGCAGCTTCCTGGGACAGGTGGTCGACGAGCAGTACTTC	CASSFLGQVVDEQYF
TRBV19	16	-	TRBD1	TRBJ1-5	TGTGCCAGTAGTACCCCCGGACAGGGGGAAGGTAAGCCCCAGCATTTT	CASSTPGQGEGKPQHF
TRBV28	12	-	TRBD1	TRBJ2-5	TGTGCCAGCAGGACAGGGGCTGAGACCCAGTACTTC	CASRTGAETQYF
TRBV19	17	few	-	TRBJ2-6	TGTGCCAGTAGTATAGATTTGGGAGAAGCCGGGGCCAACGTCCTGACTTTC	CASSIDLGEAGANVLTF
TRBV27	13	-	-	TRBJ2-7	TGTGCCAGCAGTGCGGGGTCCTCCTACGAGCAGTACTTC	CASSAGSSYEQYF
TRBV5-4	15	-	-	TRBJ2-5	TGTGCCAGCAGCTTCCGGTTTGGCGGGGCAGAGACCCAGTACTTC	CASSFRFGGAETQYF
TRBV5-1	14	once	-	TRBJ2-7	TGCGCCAGCAGCGGAAGGACAGAAAACTACGAGCAGTACTTC	CASSGRTENYEQYF
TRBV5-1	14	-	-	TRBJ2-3	TGCGCCAGCAGTTCAGAGCCCGGGACAGATACGCAGTATTTT	CASSSEPGTDTQYF
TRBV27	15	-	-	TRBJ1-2	TGTGCCAGCAGACCCTTTTCGACAGGATACTATGGCTACACCTTC	CASRPFSTGYYGYTF